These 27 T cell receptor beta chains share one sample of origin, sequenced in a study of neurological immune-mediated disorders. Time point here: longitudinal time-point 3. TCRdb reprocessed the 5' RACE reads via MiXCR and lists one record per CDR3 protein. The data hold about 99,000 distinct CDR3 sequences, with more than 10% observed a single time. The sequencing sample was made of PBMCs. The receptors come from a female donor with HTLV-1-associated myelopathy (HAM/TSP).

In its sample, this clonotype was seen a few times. In DNA, the CDR3 is TGCAGTGCTAGAAACGGGGGGGCCGACAATGAGCAGTTCTTC. Translating it yields CSARNGGADNEQFF. This rearrangement joins TRBV20-1 to TRBJ2-1; 8 bases line up with TRBD2. This CDR3 is built from 14 residues. The germline gives CDR1 DFQATT, CDR2 SNEGSKA (reference sequence). The junction had 5 bases not matched to a gene; V was cut back by 2 bases and J by 5 bases.

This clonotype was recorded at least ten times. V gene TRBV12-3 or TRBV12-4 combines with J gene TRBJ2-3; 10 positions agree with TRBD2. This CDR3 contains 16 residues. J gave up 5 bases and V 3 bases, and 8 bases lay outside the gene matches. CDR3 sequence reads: CASSFRLAGAVDTQYF. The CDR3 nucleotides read TGTGCCAGCAGTTTCCGGCTAGCGGGGGCGGTAGATACGCAGTATTTT.

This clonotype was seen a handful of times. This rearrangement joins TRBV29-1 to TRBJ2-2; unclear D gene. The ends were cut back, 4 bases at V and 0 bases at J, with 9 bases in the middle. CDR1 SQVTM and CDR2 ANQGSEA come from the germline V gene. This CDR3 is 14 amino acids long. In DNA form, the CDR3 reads TGCAGCGTTGGAATGGCAGCGAACACCGGGGAGCTGTTTTTT. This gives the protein CSVGMAANTGELFF.

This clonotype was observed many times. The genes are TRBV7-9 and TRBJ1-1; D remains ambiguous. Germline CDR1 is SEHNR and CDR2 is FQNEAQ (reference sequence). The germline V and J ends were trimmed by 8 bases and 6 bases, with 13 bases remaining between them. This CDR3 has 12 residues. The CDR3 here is CASDLGGAEAFF. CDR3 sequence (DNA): TGTGCCAGCGACCTTGGTGGGGCTGAAGCTTTCTTT.

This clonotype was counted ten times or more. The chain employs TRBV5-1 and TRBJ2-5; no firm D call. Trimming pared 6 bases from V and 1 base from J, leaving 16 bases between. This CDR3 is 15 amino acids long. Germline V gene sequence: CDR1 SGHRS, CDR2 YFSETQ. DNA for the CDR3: TGCGCCAGCACCATCTCCTGGGGTGTCCAAGAGACCCAGTACTTC. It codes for CASTISWGVQETQYF.

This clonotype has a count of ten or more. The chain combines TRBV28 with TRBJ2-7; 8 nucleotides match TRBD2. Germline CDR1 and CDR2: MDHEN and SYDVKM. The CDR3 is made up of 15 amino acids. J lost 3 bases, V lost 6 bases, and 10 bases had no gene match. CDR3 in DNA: TGTGCCAGCAGGCCGAGAGCGGGGGCCGGCTACGAGCAGTACTTC. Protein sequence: CASRPRAGAGYEQYF. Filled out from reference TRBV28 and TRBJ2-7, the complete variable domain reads DVKVTQSSRYLVKRTGEKVFLECVQDMDHENMFWYRQDPGLGLRLIYFSYDVKMKEKGDIPEGYSVSREKKERFSLILESASTNQTSMYLCASRPRAGAGYEQYFGPGTRLTVT.

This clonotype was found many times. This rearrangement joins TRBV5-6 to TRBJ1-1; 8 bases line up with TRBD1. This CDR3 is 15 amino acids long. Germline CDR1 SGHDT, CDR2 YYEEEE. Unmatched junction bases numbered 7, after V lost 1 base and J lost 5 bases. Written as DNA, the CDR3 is TGTGCCAGCAGCTTGTTAAGGACAGGGTCGACTGAAGCTTTCTTT. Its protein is CASSLLRTGSTEAFF.

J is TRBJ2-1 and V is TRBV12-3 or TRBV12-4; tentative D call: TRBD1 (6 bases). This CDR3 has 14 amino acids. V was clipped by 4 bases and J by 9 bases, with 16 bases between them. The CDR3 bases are TGTGCCAGCAGTTCGCAGGGGATAAACGTTGAGCAGTTCTTC. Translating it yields CASSSQGINVEQFF.

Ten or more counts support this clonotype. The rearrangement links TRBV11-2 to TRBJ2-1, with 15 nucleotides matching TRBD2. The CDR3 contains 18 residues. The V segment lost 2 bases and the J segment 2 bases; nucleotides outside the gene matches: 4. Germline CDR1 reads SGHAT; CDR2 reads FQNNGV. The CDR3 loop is CASSLRTSGGGTYNEQFF. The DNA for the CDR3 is TGTGCCAGCAGCTTAAGGACTAGCGGGGGGGGAACCTACAATGAGCAGTTCTTC.

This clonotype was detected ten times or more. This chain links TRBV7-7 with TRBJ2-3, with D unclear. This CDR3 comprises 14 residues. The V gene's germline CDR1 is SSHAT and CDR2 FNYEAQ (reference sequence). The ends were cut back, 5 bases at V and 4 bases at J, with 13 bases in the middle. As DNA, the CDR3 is TGTGCCAGCAGCCTTTCCCCTGGGCCAGATACGCAGTATTTT. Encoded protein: CASSLSPGPDTQYF.

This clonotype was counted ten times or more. The CDR3 region is CASSLVLGPGELFF. CDR3 DNA sequence: TGTGCCAGCAGTTTAGTATTGGGGCCCGGGGAGCTGTTTTTT. The chain carries TRBV12-3 or TRBV12-4 and TRBJ2-2; D perhaps matches TRBD1 (5 bases). Trimming cost V 1 base and J 6 bases, with 9 bases left between them. The CDR3 has 14 residues.

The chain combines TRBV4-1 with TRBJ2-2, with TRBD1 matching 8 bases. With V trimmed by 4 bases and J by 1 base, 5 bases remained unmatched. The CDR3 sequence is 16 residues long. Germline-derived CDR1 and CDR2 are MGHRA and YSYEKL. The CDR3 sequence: CASSRQGARNTGELFF. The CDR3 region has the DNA TGCGCCAGCAGCCGCCAGGGGGCGAGGAACACCGGGGAGCTGTTTTTT.

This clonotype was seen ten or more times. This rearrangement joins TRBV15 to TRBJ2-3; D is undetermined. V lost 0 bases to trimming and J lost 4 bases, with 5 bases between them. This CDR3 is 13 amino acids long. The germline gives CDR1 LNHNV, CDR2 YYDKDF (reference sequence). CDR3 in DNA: TGTGCCACCAGCAGAGATTTTGCAGATACGCAGTATTTT. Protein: CATSRDFADTQYF.

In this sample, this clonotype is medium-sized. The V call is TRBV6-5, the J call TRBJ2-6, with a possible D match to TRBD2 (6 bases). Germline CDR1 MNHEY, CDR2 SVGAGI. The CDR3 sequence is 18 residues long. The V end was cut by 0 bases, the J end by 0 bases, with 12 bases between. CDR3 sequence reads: CASSYSGGGLSGANVLTF. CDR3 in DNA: TGTGCCAGCAGTTACTCTGGGGGAGGCCTCTCTGGGGCCAACGTCCTGACTTTC.

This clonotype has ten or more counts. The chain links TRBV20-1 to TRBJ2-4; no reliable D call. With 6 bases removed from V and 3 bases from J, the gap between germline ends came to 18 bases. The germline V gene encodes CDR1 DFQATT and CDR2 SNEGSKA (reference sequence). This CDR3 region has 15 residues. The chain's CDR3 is CSADPLGSNKNIQYF. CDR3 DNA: TGCAGTGCCGACCCCTTGGGAAGTAACAAAAACATTCAGTACTTC.

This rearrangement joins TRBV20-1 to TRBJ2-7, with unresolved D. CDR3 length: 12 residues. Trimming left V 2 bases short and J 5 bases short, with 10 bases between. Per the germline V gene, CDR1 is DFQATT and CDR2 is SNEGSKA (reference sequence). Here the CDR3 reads CSARRHYNEQYF. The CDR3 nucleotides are TGCAGTGCTAGAAGGCATTATAACGAGCAGTACTTC.

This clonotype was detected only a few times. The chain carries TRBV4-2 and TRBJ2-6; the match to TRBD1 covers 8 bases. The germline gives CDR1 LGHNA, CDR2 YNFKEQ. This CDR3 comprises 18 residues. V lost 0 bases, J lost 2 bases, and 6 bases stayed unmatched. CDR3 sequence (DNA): TGTGCCAGCAGCCAAGATATAGGGACAGGAACTGGGGCCAACGTCCTGACTTTC. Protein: CASSQDIGTGTGANVLTF.

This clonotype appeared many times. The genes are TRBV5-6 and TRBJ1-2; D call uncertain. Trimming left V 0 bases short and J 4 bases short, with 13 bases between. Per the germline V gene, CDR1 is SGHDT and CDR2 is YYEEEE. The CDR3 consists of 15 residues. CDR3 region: CASSLAGRKSYGYTF. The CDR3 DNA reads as TGTGCCAGCAGCTTGGCCGGGAGGAAGAGCTATGGCTACACCTTC.

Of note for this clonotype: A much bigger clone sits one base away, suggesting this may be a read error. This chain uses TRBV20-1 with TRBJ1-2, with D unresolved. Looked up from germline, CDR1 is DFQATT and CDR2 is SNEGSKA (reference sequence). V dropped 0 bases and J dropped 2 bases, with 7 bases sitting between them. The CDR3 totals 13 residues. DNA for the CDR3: TGCAGTGCTAGAGACCCCAACAACTATGGCTACACCTTC. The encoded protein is CSARDPNNYGYTF.

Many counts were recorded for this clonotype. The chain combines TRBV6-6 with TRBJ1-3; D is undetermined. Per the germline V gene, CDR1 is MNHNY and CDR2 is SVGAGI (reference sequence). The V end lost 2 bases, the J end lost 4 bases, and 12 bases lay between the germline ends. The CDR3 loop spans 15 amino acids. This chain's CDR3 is CASSYETVLGNTIYF. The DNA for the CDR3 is TGTGCCAGCAGTTACGAAACCGTATTGGGAAACACCATATATTTT.

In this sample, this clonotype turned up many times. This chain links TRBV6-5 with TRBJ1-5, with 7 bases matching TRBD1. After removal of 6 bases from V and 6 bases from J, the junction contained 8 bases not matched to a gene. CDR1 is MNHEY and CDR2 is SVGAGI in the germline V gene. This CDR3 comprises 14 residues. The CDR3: CASRPADRRQPQHF. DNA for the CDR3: TGTGCCAGCAGACCCGCGGACAGGCGTCAGCCCCAGCATTTT.

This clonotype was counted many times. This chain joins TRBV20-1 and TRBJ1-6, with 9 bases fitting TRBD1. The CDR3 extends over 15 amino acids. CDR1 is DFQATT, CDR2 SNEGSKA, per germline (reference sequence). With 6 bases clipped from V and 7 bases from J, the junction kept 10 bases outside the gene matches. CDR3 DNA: TGCAGTGCCCGAACGGGACAGGGAATCAATTCACCCCTCCACTTT. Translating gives CSARTGQGINSPLHF.

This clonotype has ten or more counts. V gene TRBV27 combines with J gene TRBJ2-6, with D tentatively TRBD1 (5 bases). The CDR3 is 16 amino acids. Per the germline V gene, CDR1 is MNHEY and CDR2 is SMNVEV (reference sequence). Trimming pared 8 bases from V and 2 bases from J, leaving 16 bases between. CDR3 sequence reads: CASGNTGTAGANVLTF. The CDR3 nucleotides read TGTGCCAGCGGCAACACAGGTACCGCTGGGGCCAACGTCCTGACTTTC.

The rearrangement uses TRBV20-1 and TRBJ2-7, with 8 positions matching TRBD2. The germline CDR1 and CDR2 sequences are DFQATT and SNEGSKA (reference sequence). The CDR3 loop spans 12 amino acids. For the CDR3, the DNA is TGCAGGGGCCAGCGGGGGATCAACGAGCAGTACTTC. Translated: CRGQRGINEQYF.

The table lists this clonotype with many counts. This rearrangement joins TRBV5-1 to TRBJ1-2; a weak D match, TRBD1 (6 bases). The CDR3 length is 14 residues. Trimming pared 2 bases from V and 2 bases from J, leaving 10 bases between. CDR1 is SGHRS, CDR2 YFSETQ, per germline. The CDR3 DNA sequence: TGCGCCAGCAGCTTTGGGGGGCTAAACTATGGCTACACCTTC. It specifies CASSFGGLNYGYTF.

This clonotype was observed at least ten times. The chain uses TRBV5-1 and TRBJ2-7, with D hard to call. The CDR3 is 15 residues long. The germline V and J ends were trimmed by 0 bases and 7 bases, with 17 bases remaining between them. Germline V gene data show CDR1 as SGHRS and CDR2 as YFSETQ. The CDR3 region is CASSLADPAEGEQYF. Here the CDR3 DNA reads TGCGCCAGCAGCTTGGCCGATCCTGCCGAAGGGGAGCAGTACTTC. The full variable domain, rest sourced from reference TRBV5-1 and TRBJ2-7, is KAGVTQTPRYLIKTRGQQVTLSCSPISGHRSVSWYQQTPGQGLQFLFEYFSETQRNKGNFPGRFSGRQFSNSRSEMNVSTLELGDSALYLCASSLADPAEGEQYFGPGTRLTVT.

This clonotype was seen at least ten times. In DNA, the CDR3 is TGCAGTGCTAGAGATGGGGGACTAGCTGTCGATACGCAGTATTTT. This translates into CSARDGGLAVDTQYF. The rearrangement joins TRBV20-1 to TRBJ2-3; 9 positions agree with TRBD2. V was clipped by 0 bases and J by 6 bases; unmatched bases: 7. Germline CDR1 and CDR2: DFQATT and SNEGSKA (reference sequence). This CDR3 spans 15 amino acids.